A selection of T cell receptor beta chains follows, all from one sample in a study of T cells in Graves' hyperthyroidism and ophthalmopathy. TCRdb independently ran MiXCR on the multiplex PCR reads; one entry per CDR3 protein. The repertoire holds 200,000 to 250,000 distinct CDR3 sequences, roughly a sixth seen once, with 40% to 65% in the top ten. The sequencing input was blood. These receptors were taken from a woman aged 45-65 years with Graves' hyperthyroidism. CDR3s include the opening cysteine and the closing phenylalanine or tryptophan. Each record gives: J gene, D gene, clone size, V gene, CDR3 DNA, CDR3 protein. The D gene is left open where the match is weak. Rows may omit the clone size; those that give it use once, few, many or a size class.

TRBJ2-1 TRBD2 NA TRBV7-3 TGTGCCAGCAGCTCCAGCGGGGGGGGCGGGCAGTTCTTC CASSSSGGGGQFF
TRBJ2-7 NA many TRBV5-4 TGTGCCAGCAGCTTGGGCAGCGCCTACGAGCAGTACTTC CASSLGSAYEQYF
TRBJ2-7 NA many TRBV24-1 TGTGCCACCAGTGATGGGGCAGGATCTACCTACGAGCAGTACTTC CATSDGAGSTYEQYF
TRBJ2-5 TRBD1 many TRBV3-1 TGTGCCAGCAACAGGGGATATGAGACCCAGTACTTC CASNRGYETQYF
TRBJ2-1 NA few TRBV19 TGTGCCAGTAGTATCGAGACTAATTCCTACAATGAGCAGTTCTTC CASSIETNSYNEQFF
TRBJ1-3 TRBD1 few TRBV7-9 TGTGCCAGCAGCTTAGCTGAGTCGGGACAGAAGGCCATCTCTGGAAACACCATATATTTT CASSLAESGQKAISGNTIYF
TRBJ2-3 NA NA TRBV24-1 TGTGCCACCAGCCAGTACGGATACAGCACAGATACGCAGTATTTT CATSQYGYSTDTQYF
TRBJ2-1 TRBD1 many TRBV30 TGTGCCTGGGGGACAGTCCCCCAGTTCTTC CAWGTVPQFF
TRBJ1-2 NA many TRBV10-3 TGTGCCATCAGTGAGTCAGAAAATCGCTACACCTTC CAISESENRYTF
TRBJ1-1 NA NA TRBV20-1 TGCAGCGAGGGAAGGGGGGCTTTCTTT CSEGRGAFF
TRBJ1-3 NA NA TRBV19 TGTGCCAGTAGTATAACTGCAGGGGCAGGGTCTGGAAACACCATATATTTT CASSITAGAGSGNTIYF
TRBJ1-2 NA NA TRBV10-3 TGTGCCATCAGTGAGTCCGGGACGGTGCTTAACTATAGCTACACCTTC CAISESGTVLNYSYTF
TRBJ1-1 TRBD1 many TRBV11-3 TGTGCCAGCAGCCCACCGGGACAGCAGAACACTGAAGCTTTCTTT CASSPPGQQNTEAFF
TRBJ2-3 NA many TRBV2 TGTGCCAGCAGCGAGTCCCAGGGTTGGGCGGATACGCAGTATTTT CASSESQGWADTQYF
TRBJ2-1 NA many TRBV6-1 TGTGCCAGCAGTCAAGCCTACAATGAGCAGTTCTTC CASSQAYNEQFF
TRBJ1-2 TRBD1 many TRBV28 TGTGCCACCACTCCCGGGACAGCTAACTATGGCTACACCTTC CATTPGTANYGYTF
TRBJ1-6 TRBD1 NA TRBV3-1 TGTGCCAGCAGCCCCCAAGGGACAGGGTTTAATTCACCCCTCCACTTT CASSPQGTGFNSPLHF